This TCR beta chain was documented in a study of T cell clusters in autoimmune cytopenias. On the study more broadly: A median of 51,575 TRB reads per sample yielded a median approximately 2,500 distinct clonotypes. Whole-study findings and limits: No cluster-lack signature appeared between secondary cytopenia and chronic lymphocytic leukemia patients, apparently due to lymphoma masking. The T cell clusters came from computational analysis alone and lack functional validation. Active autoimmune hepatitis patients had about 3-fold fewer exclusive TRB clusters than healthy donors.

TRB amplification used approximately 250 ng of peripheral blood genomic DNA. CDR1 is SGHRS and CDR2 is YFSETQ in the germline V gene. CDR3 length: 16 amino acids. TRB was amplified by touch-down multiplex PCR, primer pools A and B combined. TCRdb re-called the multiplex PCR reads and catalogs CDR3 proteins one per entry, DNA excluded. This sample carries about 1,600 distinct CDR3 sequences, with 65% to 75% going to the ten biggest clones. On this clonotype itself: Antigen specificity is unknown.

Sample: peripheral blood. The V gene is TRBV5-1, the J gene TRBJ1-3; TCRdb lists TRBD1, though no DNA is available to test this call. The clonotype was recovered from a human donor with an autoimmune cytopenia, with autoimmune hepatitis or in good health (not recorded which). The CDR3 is CASSLDGQILGNTIYF.